Listed below are T cell receptor beta chains from one sample, sequenced in a study of T cell responses to AZD1222 COVID-19 vaccine. Here immunoSEQ multiplex PCR was the method, and the copy in TCRdb shows in-frame clones only, minus some. The sample shows over 150,000 clones, 70% to 90% of them seen only once. The sequencing used peripheral blood, collected on day 0 of MenACWY control vaccination. These receptor sequences come from an adult in good health. The CDR3 runs from the conserved cysteine through the conserved F or W. The order of the fields is D gene, clone size, V gene, J gene, CDR3 DNA, CDR3 protein. The D gene is left open where the match is weak. Clone size is stated in some rows and not others, as once, few, many or a class when expanded.

.	.	TRBV28	TRBJ2-5	TGTGCCAGCATATTCTCAGGGGCGAGAGAGACCCAGTACTTC	CASIFSGARETQYF
.	.	TRBV15	TRBJ1-2	TGTGCCACCAGCAGAGATCGCGACGGGAGCCGTGGCTACACCTTC	CATSRDRDGSRGYTF
.	.	TRBV7-2	TRBJ2-7	TGTGCCAGCAGCTGGGACTTTAGCGGAATTAGCGAGCAGTACTTC	CASSWDFSGISEQYF
.	.	TRBV18	TRBJ1-1	TGTGCCAGCTCACCACGGGGGGACACTGAAGCTTTCTTT	CASSPRGDTEAFF
TRBD1	.	TRBV19	TRBJ1-6	TGTGCCAGTAGCGTCACAGGGGCGATCAATAATTCACCCCTCCACTTT	CASSVTGAINNSPLHF
TRBD1	.	TRBV5-5	TRBJ2-5	TGTGCCAGCAGCTCCCGAACGGGACAGATGATCCAAGAGACCCAGTACTTC	CASSSRTGQMIQETQYF
.	.	TRBV6-5	TRBJ2-2	TGTGCCAGCAGTTGGGACCCGAACACCGGGGAGCTGTTTTTT	CASSWDPNTGELFF
.	.	TRBV27	TRBJ2-1	TGTGCCAGCAGCCGCAGCGGCGGAAGCTCCTACAATGAGCAGTTCTTC	CASSRSGGSSYNEQFF
TRBD1	.	TRBV6-5	TRBJ1-2	TGTGCCAGCAGCGACAGGGTCTATGGCTACACCTTC	CASSDRVYGYTF
.	.	TRBV10-3	TRBJ1-3	TGTGCCATCAGCTGGTTTGGGGAACGGGCCTCTGGAAACACCATATATTTT	CAISWFGERASGNTIYF
TRBD2	.	TRBV30	TRBJ2-2	TGTGCCTGGAGTGGACTAGCGGGTTTGAACACCGGGGAGCTGTTTTTT	CAWSGLAGLNTGELFF
TRBD1	.	TRBV29-1	TRBJ1-3	TGCAGCGGACAGGGTTTCACTGGAAACACCATATATTTT	CSGQGFTGNTIYF
.	.	TRBV2	TRBJ1-2	TGTGCCAGCAGTGGGCAGGGGAATGGCTACACCTTC	CASSGQGNGYTF
.	.	TRBV28	TRBJ1-2	TGTGCCAGCAGTTTAAGGGATCTGAGCTACACCTTC	CASSLRDLSYTF
.	.	TRBV7-9	TRBJ1-3	TGTGCCAGCAGCTCGGACAGACTACCCTCTGGAAACACCATATATTTT	CASSSDRLPSGNTIYF
.	.	TRBV4-2	TRBJ2-1	TGTGCCAGCAGCCAAGATGTGGTAGCGCCAGCCAATGAGCAGTTCTTC	CASSQDVVAPANEQFF
.	.	TRBV3-1/TRBV3-2	TRBJ1-1	TGTGCCAGCAGCCAAGATCTCTGGGGGAACACTGAAGCTTTCTTT	CASSQDLWGNTEAFF
.	.	TRBV19	TRBJ1-4	TGTGCCAGTAGTATAATGCAGGCTCGTCCTGAAAAACTGTTTTTT	CASSIMQARPEKLFF
.	.	TRBV2	TRBJ2-2	TGTGCCAGCAGTGTGGGCAGCTCGAACACCGGGGAGCTGTTTTTT	CASSVGSSNTGELFF
.	.	TRBV7-9	TRBJ2-7	TGTGCCAGCAGCTTAAAAGGGGCTAGGTCCCGCGAGCAGTACTTC	CASSLKGARSREQYF
.	few	TRBV27	TRBJ1-2	TGTGCCAGCAGTTTGTTTGGGGCAGCTAACTATGGCTACACCTTC	CASSLFGAANYGYTF
.	.	TRBV18	TRBJ1-1	TGTGCCAGCTCACCCAAAACAGGCACTGAAGCTTTCTTT	CASSPKTGTEAFF
.	.	TRBV12-3/TRBV12-4	TRBJ2-5	TGTGCCAGCAGTCGGACAAGGCGAGAGACCCAGTACTTC	CASSRTRRETQYF
TRBD1	.	TRBV5-8	TRBJ2-2	TGTGCCAGCAGCCGACAGGGGTACACCGGGGAGCTGTTTTTT	CASSRQGYTGELFF
TRBD2	.	TRBV9	TRBJ2-3	TGTGCCAGCAGCCGGGGGACTAGCGGGGTAGATACGCAGTATTTT	CASSRGTSGVDTQYF
TRBD1	.	TRBV28	TRBJ1-2	TGTGCCAGCAGTCCCCAAGGGATCAGGGGGCTGTGGTATGGCTACACCTTC	CASSPQGIRGLWYGYTF
TRBD2	.	TRBV6-5	TRBJ2-5	TGTGCCAGCAGTTACGAAGCGGGGCGCGAGACCCAGTACTTC	CASSYEAGRETQYF
TRBD1	.	TRBV5-1	TRBJ1-1	TGCGCCAGCAGCTTTGGACAGGGGAGGCTATGGGACACTGAAGCTTTCTTT	CASSFGQGRLWDTEAFF
.	.	TRBV19	TRBJ2-3	TGTGCCAGTACCACAACCGGGACGGGGAGCACAGATACGCAGTATTTT	CASTTTGTGSTDTQYF
TRBD1	few	TRBV19	TRBJ2-2	TGTGCCAGTAGTATAAGAGGGACAGGGGGCTCGAGGAACACCGGGGAGCTGTTTTTT	CASSIRGTGGSRNTGELFF
.	.	TRBV11-3	TRBJ2-2	TGTGCCAGCAGCTTAGCCTCGTGGGGACACCCAGCGAACACCGGGGAGCTGTTTTTT	CASSLASWGHPANTGELFF
TRBD1	few	TRBV5-6	TRBJ1-1	TGTGCCAGCAGCCAGATGACAGGGGGCACTGAAGCTTTCTTT	CASSQMTGGTEAFF
.	once	TRBV14	TRBJ2-6	TGTGCCAGCAGTCGCCAGAGGGCCAACGTCCTGACTTTC	CASSRQRANVLTF
.	.	TRBV2	TRBJ2-1	TGTGCCAGCAGCGCCGACTACAATGAGCAGTTCTTC	CASSADYNEQFF
.	.	TRBV9	TRBJ2-3	TGTGCCAGCAGCGTAGTCGGGGTCGCAGATACGCAGTATTTT	CASSVVGVADTQYF
TRBD1	.	TRBV15	TRBJ1-2	TGTGCCACCAGTTCAGACAGGGGGGGCGGCTACACCTTC	CATSSDRGGGYTF
TRBD2	.	TRBV7-8	TRBJ2-7	TGTGCCAGCAGCCCTCGGACTAGCGGGACTGTCGAGCAGTACTTC	CASSPRTSGTVEQYF
.	.	TRBV19	TRBJ1-2	TGTGCCAGTAGTATACAGGGGAAGAGCTACACCTTC	CASSIQGKSYTF
.	.	TRBV19	TRBJ1-5	TGTGCCAGTAGGGGACCTCAAACAAATCAGCCCCAGCATTTT	CASRGPQTNQPQHF
.	few	TRBV5-6	TRBJ1-6	TGTGCCAGCAGCTTGAAGACGAATTATTCACCCCTCCACTTT	CASSLKTNYSPLHF
.	.	TRBV3-1/TRBV3-2	TRBJ2-2	TGTGCCAGCAGCCAGAGCACCGGGGAGCTGTTTTTT	CASSQSTGELFF
.	.	TRBV5-6	TRBJ2-7	TGTGCCAGCAGCTTCTTTGCTCCGAACGAGCAGTACTTC	CASSFFAPNEQYF
.	once	TRBV6-4	TRBJ2-3	TGTGCCAGCAGTGACTCGGGTGAGAATACGCAGTATTTT	CASSDSGENTQYF
.	.	TRBV27	TRBJ1-6	TGTGCCAGCAGTTTTTCGGGCAGGTCTATTAGCTCCTATAATTCACCCCTCCACTTT	CASSFSGRSISSYNSPLHF
.	.	TRBV5-1	TRBJ2-5	TGCGCCAGCAGCCACGGGTTACGACCAGTCGTTGAGACCCAGTACTTC	CASSHGLRPVVETQYF
.	.	TRBV6-4	TRBJ2-2	TGTGCCAGCAGTGACTCGGTAGGGGCCGGGGAGCTGTTTTTT	CASSDSVGAGELFF